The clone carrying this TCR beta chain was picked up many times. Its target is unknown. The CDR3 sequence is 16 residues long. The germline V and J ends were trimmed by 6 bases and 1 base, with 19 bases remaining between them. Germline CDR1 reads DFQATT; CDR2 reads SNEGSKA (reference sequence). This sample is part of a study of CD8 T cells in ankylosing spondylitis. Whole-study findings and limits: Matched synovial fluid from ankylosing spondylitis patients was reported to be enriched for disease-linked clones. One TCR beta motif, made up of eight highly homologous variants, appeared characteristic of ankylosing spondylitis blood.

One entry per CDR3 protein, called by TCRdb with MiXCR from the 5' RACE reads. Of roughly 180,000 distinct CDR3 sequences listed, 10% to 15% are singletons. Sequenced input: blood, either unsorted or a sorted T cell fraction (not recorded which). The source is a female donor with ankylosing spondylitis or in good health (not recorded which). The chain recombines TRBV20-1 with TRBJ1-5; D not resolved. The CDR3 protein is CSAKDPRMGSNQPQHF. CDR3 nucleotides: TGCAGTGCCAAGGACCCGCGAATGGGGAGCAATCAGCCCCAGCATTTT.